A selection of T cell receptor beta chains follows, all from one sample in a study of T cell responses to AZD1222 COVID-19 vaccine. Libraries were prepared by immunoSEQ multiplex PCR; TCRdb keeps only in-frame clonotypes and omits some of them. The repertoire holds tens of thousands of clones, with about 88% as singletons. This specimen consisted of peripheral blood, obtained on day 0 of AZD1222 vaccination. The source is an adult in good health. Both conserved end residues are part of each CDR3.

V gene,CDR3 protein
TRBV5-6,CASSSSLGTTVGNQPQHF
TRBV9,CASSTRQGGRETQYF
TRBV10-1,CASRGQSNTEAFF
TRBV5-6,CASSAILRRNSYGYTF
TRBV9,CASSATGTLNTEAFF
TRBV3-1/TRBV3-2,CASSQDQAVSSYEQYF
TRBV20-1,CSASFQLYGYTF
TRBV3-1/TRBV3-2,CASSRGDQPQHF
TRBV4-1,CASSQAIQGSPEAFF
TRBV19,CASSARHSGNTIYF
TRBV30,CAWSAAGTRLYTGELFF
TRBV2,CASSDGTSLNQPQHF
TRBV9,CASSMAGQLGADTQYF
TRBV14,CASSQDRSGGAYGYTF
TRBV9,CASSLGQTLPKETQYF
TRBV5-1,CASSLAEDTEAFF
TRBV7-3,CASSLYGVFPYNEQFF
TRBV28,CASLTGGFAAFF
TRBV5-1,CASSLGSHSGKANNEQFF
TRBV12-3/TRBV12-4,CASTLGAGEAQYF
TRBV4-2,CASSQDARTHEQYF
TRBV6-5,CASRKRGQSYEQYF
TRBV6-5,CASSYMDRGKYEQYF
TRBV29-1,CSVGQRREGALYLDNEQFF
TRBV7-2,CASSLGGGPPQETQYF
TRBV2,CASTDGGRSPLHF
TRBV3-1/TRBV3-2,CASSQLGFRSKNIQYF
TRBV11-2,CASSLMGSGNTIYF
TRBV6-1,CASSDGGANEKLFF
TRBV7-2,CASSLDRSSYEQYF
TRBV9,CASSANLNTGELFF
TRBV5-5,CASIPPMETLYNEQFF
TRBV19,CASSIQGTWGELFF
TRBV2,CASRGGDGGEQFF
TRBV28,CASSLGAGPRGNTIYF
TRBV7-9,CASSLDWGNYGYTF
TRBV2,CASSEALEETQYF
TRBV7-9,CASSLGMTGNEQYF
TRBV28,CASIPGGTAGELFF
TRBV7-6,CASSPGADSYEQYF
TRBV10-3,CAGGREDNEQFF
TRBV5-1,CASSLVVDSGANVLTF
TRBV12-3/TRBV12-4,CASSQGKGYEQYF
TRBV11-2,CASSFPDRVSYEQYF
TRBV6-5,CASSYSSSSYNSPLHF
TRBV28,CASSFMLGYTF
TRBV6-5,CASSYSSASNYGYTF
TRBV5-6,CASSPPGDGEKLFF
TRBV5-1,CASSEVARAYTDTQYF
TRBV30,CAWTPGGKTYEQYF
TRBV3-1/TRBV3-2,CASSQGQGSFYEQYF
TRBV28,CASREGQTYTEAFF
TRBV27,CASSLHTAGSNQPQHF
TRBV15,CATSRDVQGAGEQYF
TRBV5-6,CASTLGSNYGYTF
TRBV18,CASVPLGTGGNTEAFF
TRBV18,CASSPPNGQGHSGYTF
TRBV5-6,CASSSLRGPGGNTIYF
TRBV19,CASSILGAGELNEQFF
TRBV7-6,CASSSHRGISYNEQFF